This T cell receptor beta chain was obtained from a study of blood T cell repertoires in COVID-19. Original processing notes: Nucleated cell counts were estimated from reference gene primer amplification. TCRdb's copy holds only in-frame clones and misses some; the assay was immunoSEQ multiplex PCR. From that table come the V and J calls and clone size; the DNA was used to work out D and trimming. The sample has 350,000 or so clones, about nine tenths seen once. Germline CDR1 is SGHAT and CDR2 is FQNNGV. V shed 2 bases and J shed 6 bases, with 13 bases lying between them. The CDR3 extends over 14 amino acids.

Sequencing input: peripheral blood. The receptor was isolated from a woman in her sixties with COVID-19, enrolled during active disease. The rearrangement uses TRBV11-2 and TRBJ1-1; TRBD1 is a possible D gene (5 bases). CDR3 protein: CASSLRIQGAEAFF. As DNA, the CDR3 is TGTGCCAGCAGCTTAAGGATCCAGGGCGCTGAAGCTTTCTTT.